This T cell receptor beta chain emerged from a study of shared clonotypes between healthy human individuals. TCRdb's copy holds only in-frame clones and misses some; the assay was immunoSEQ multiplex PCR. Of some 200,000 clones in the sample, roughly 91% are singletons; the top ten hold 0.065% to 0.07%. CD4+ cells yielded CD45RA+ naive and CD45RA-negative memory subsets. The CDR3 contains 16 residues. Losses at the gene ends were 0 bases for V and 2 bases for J; bases not matched to a gene: 5. CDR1 is MNHEY, CDR2 SMNVEV, per germline (reference sequence). Sequencing was done on a sample of naive CD4+ T cells sorted from blood. The sample's subset: CD45RA+ positively selected. This clonotype was obtained from a woman in her 30s in good health. The rearrangement joins TRBV27 to TRBJ2-7; 9 bases align to TRBD1. This CDR3 reads CASSLSGTGMPYEQYF. The CDR3 bases are TGTGCCAGCAGTTTATCCGGGACAGGGATGCCCTACGAGCAGTACTTC.